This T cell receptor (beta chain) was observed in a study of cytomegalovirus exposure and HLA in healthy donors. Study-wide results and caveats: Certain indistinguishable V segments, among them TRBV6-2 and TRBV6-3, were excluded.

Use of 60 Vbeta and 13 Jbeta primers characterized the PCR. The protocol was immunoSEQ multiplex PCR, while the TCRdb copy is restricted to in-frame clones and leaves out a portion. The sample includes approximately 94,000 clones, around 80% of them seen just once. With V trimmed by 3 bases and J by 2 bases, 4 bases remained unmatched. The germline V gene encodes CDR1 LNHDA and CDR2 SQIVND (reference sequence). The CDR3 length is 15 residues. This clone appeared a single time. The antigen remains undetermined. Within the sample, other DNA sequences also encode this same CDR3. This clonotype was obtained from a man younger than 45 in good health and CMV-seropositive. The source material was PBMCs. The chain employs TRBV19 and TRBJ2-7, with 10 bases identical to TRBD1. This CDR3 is CASSIGDRGTYEQYF. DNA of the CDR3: TGTGCCAGTAGTATCGGGGACAGGGGTACCTACGAGCAGTACTTC.